The 17 T cell receptor beta chains below come from one sample, sequenced in a study of T cell repertoires in cytomegalovirus infection. A single record per CDR3 protein comes from TCRdb applying MiXCR to the reads. The data show 680,000 or so distinct CDR3 sequences, with roughly 36% seen just once and 15% to 20% held by the top ten. Their specific antigens are unknown. The source material was cultured PBMCs, sampled from culture after CMV antigen stimulation. All receptors derive from a human donor in good health (CMV status not recorded). Some clones in this sample may be carry-over from other donors' samples.

The V gene is TRBV12-3 or TRBV12-4, the J gene TRBJ2-1, with D possibly TRBD2 on 6 matching bases. CDR3 length equals 14 residues. V was pared by 10 bases and J by 8 bases, with 21 bases between. CDR3 bases: TGTGCCACCGGACGCGGGGCAGGCTTCGATGAGCAGTTCTTC. This codes for CATGRGAGFDEQFF.

The chain is built from TRBV7-2 and TRBJ2-7; 10 bases are shared with TRBD2. The junction had 6 bases not matched to a gene; V was cut back by 1 base and J by 6 bases. The CDR3 totals 15 residues. Germline V CDR1 and CDR2: SGHTA, FQGNSA. CDR3 coding DNA: TGTGCCAGCAGCTTAGTTGGAGCGGGAGGGTCCGAGCAGTACTTC. This gives the protein CASSLVGAGGSEQYF.

This clonotype was seen more than once but under ten times. The chain couples TRBV12-3 or TRBV12-4 to TRBJ1-1; unclear D gene. With 10 bases removed from V and 2 bases from J, the gap between germline ends came to 17 bases. This CDR3 is built from 14 residues. The chain's CDR3 is CATRSGEINTEAFF. The CDR3 DNA reads as TGTGCCACCAGATCGGGCGAGATCAACACTGAAGCTTTCTTT.

This clonotype has more than one count but fewer than ten. The chain couples TRBV7-9 to TRBJ2-5, with 9 bases fitting TRBD2. The CDR3 loop spans 13 amino acids. The ends lost 10 bases at V and 2 bases at J; junction bases unmatched: 5. Germline V gene sequence: CDR1 SEHNR, CDR2 FQNEAQ (reference sequence). CDR3 bases: TGTGCCATAGCGGGGGCATGGCAAGAGACCCAGTACTTC. It codes for CAIAGAWQETQYF.

The CDR3 loop is CASSRAKISGTADTQYF. CDR3 nucleotides: TGTGCCAGCAGTCGTGCGAAAATCAGCGGGACGGCAGATACGCAGTATTTT. This chain links TRBV6-2 or TRBV6-3 with TRBJ2-3; 7 bases match TRBD2. Germline values: CDR1 MNHEY, CDR2 SVGEGT. CDR3 length equals 17 residues. V lost 5 bases and J lost 4; bases outside the gene matches: 15.

The chain links TRBV19 to TRBJ1-2; tentatively, D is TRBD1 (5 bases). The CDR3 runs 15 residues. Germline CDR1 is LNHDA and CDR2 is SQIVND (reference sequence). The V end lost 4 bases, the J end lost 5 bases, and 17 bases lay between the germline ends. The CDR3 spells CASSTGGGAQYGYTF. CDR3 sequence (DNA): TGTGCCAGTAGTACCGGTGGAGGGGCCCAGTATGGCTACACCTTC.

This clonotype appeared many times. The chain couples TRBV12-3 or TRBV12-4 to TRBJ2-2; no reliable D call. The V end lost 6 bases, the J end lost 4 bases, and 6 bases lay between the germline ends. This CDR3 has 12 amino acids. CDR3 sequence: CASSLTTGELFF. CDR3 bases: TGTGCCAGCAGCTTAACCACCGGGGAGCTGTTTTTT.

In this sample, this clonotype turned up a few times. The CDR3 nucleotides are TGTGCCAGCAGCTTATCCCAGGTCGGCGAGCAGTACTTC. Amino acid sequence: CASSLSQVGEQYF. This rearrangement joins TRBV7-9 to TRBJ2-7; D gene ambiguous. In germline, CDR1 is SEHNR, CDR2 FQNEAQ (reference sequence). The CDR3 consists of 13 residues. Trimming cost V 2 bases and J 6 bases, with 11 bases left between them.

This clonotype was seen a few times. V and J are TRBV7-9 and TRBJ1-2; D is possibly TRBD1 (6 bases). Germline V lookup: CDR1 SEHNR, CDR2 FQNEAQ (reference sequence). The V end was cut by 1 base, the J end by 4 bases, with 10 bases between. The length of the CDR3 is 14 residues. Here the CDR3 DNA reads TGTGCCAGCAGCTTAGGGGGCAGGGGCTATGGCTACACCTTC. Protein product: CASSLGGRGYGYTF.

There are many counts of this clonotype. The gene calls are TRBV7-8 and TRBJ1-4; D might be TRBD1 (6 bases). This CDR3 is 15 amino acids long. V dropped 5 bases and J dropped 2 bases, with 12 bases sitting between them. Germline V gene data show CDR1 as SGHVS and CDR2 as FQNEAQ. CDR3: CASSTSRGTNEKLFF. CDR3 DNA sequence: TGTGCCAGCAGCACCAGTAGGGGGACTAATGAAAAACTGTTTTTT.

V gene TRBV18 combines with J gene TRBJ2-7; the match to TRBD2 covers 7 bases. The CDR3 covers 13 residues. The trim removed 6 bases at V and 8 bases at J, leaving 10 bases unmatched. Germline-derived CDR1 and CDR2 are KGHSH and LQKENI. The DNA of the CDR3 is TGTGCCAGCTCCCCTAGGGGAGGGACCCAGCAGTACTTC. Protein sequence: CASSPRGGTQQYF. Full variable domain (missing parts from reference TRBV18 and TRBJ2-7): NAGVMQNPRHLVRRRGQEARLRCSPMKGHSHVYWYRQLPEEGLKFMVYLQKENIIDESGMPKERFSAEFPKEGPSILRIQQVVRGDSAAYFCASSPRGGTQQYFGPGTRLTVT.

This chain connects TRBV20-1 to TRBJ2-7; no firm D call. Trimming stripped 3 bases from V and 5 bases from J, with 17 bases between. The CDR3 sequence is 14 residues long. Germline assignment: CDR1 DFQATT and CDR2 SNEGSKA (reference sequence). This CDR3 reads CSARGQFADHEQYF. In nucleotides, the CDR3 is TGCAGTGCTAGGGGCCAGTTCGCCGATCACGAGCAGTACTTC.

The rearrangement links TRBV6-2 or TRBV6-3 to TRBJ2-7; 11 nucleotides align to TRBD2. The CDR3 extends over 14 amino acids. The germline V gene has CDR1 MNHEY and CDR2 SVGEGT. Trimming took 10 bases from V and 2 from J; bases not matched to a gene: 7. The CDR3 loop reads CATEGGLAAYEQYF. CDR3 in DNA: TGTGCCACCGAGGGGGGACTAGCGGCCTACGAGCAGTACTTC.

This clonotype was seen at least ten times. The CDR3 spells CASSLGSLTGELFF. The CDR3 DNA sequence: TGTGCCAGCAGCTTAGGGAGCCTCACCGGGGAGCTGTTTTTT. V usage is TRBV7-2 and J usage is TRBJ2-2; no reliable D call. CDR1 and CDR2 (germline): SGHTA, FQGNSA. The length of the CDR3 is 14 residues. V lost 1 base, J lost 4 bases, and 7 bases lay in between.

V and J are TRBV12-3 or TRBV12-4 and TRBJ2-5; 8 positions agree with TRBD2. Trimming cost V 4 bases and J 1 base; bases outside gene matches: 8. CDR3 size: 16 residues. The CDR3 loop reads CASSSQTGGSQETQYF. The CDR3 bases are TGTGCCAGCAGTTCCCAGACGGGGGGGTCCCAAGAGACCCAGTACTTC.

This rearrangement joins TRBV7-2 to TRBJ2-7; the D gene could be TRBD1 or TRBD2 (5 bases each). The V end lost 5 bases, the J end lost 7 bases, and 12 bases lay between the germline ends. The CDR3 is 12 residues long. The germline V gene has CDR1 SGHTA and CDR2 FQGNSA. The CDR3 DNA reads as TGTGCCAGCAGCGTGCGGTGGGGGGAGCAGTACTTC. Amino acids: CASSVRWGEQYF.

This sequence joins TRBV29-1 and TRBJ2-3; no definite D call. V lost 1 base, J lost 6 bases, and 11 bases lay in between. CDR1 is SQVTM, CDR2 ANQGSEA, per germline. The CDR3 sequence is 13 residues long. In nucleotides, the CDR3 is TGCAGCGTTGAAGCGTCCGTCCGGGATACGCAGTATTTT. Translation: CSVEASVRDTQYF.